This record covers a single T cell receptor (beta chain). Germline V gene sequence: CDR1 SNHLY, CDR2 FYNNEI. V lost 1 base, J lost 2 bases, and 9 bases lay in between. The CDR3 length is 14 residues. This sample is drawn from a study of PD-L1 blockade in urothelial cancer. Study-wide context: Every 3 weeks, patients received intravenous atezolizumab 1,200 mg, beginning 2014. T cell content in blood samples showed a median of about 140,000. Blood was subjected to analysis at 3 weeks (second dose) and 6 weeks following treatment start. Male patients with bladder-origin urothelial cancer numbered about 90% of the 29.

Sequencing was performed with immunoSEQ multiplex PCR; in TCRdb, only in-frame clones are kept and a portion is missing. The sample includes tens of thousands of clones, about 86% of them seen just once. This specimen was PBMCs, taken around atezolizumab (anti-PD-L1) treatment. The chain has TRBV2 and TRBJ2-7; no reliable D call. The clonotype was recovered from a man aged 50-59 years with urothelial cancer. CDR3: CASSEELPPYEQYF. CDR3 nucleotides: TGTGCCAGCAGTGAAGAGCTACCCCCCTACGAGCAGTACTTC. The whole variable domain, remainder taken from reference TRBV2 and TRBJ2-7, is EPEVTQTPSHQVTQMGQEVILRCVPISNHLYFYWYRQILGQKVEFLVSFYNNEISEKSEIFDDQFSVERPDGSNFTLKIRSTKLEDSAMYFCASSEELPPYEQYFGPGTRLTVT.